This T cell receptor (beta chain) derives from a study of T cells in Graves' hyperthyroidism and ophthalmopathy. Broader study findings: For ophthalmopathy, model prediction preceded onset by a median approximately 6 months.

What was amplified from RNA transcripts were TCR beta CDR3 regions. First-round RT-PCR targeting the TCR CDR3 was performed with the HTBI primer set. MiXCR, run by TCRdb on the multiplex PCR reads, gives a single entry per CDR3 protein. Of hundreds of thousands of distinct CDR3 sequences in the sample, approximately 15% were seen once. Remarks on this clonotype: Antigen specificity is unknown.

Losses at the gene ends were 4 bases for V and 3 bases for J; bases not matched to a gene: 4. CDR1 is KGHDR, CDR2 SFDVKD, per germline. CDR3 length equals 15 residues. Source material: blood. The genes are TRBV24-1 and TRBJ2-7; 11 bases align to TRBD1. This TCR came from a woman aged 18 to 35 with Graves' hyperthyroidism. The CDR3 DNA sequence: TGTGCCACCAGTGACTCGGGACAGGGGGGCTACGAGCAGTACTTC. Translated, it gives CATSDSGQGGYEQYF.